This TCR beta chain appears in the sequencing data of a study of CD8+ T cells in alopecia areata. Following extraction, RNA underwent reverse transcription to cDNA, which served as the sequencing template. Measured with immunoSEQ multiplex PCR; TCRdb has only the in-frame clones, and not every one. This table holds 95,000 to 150,000 clones, about 46% found once. Overall study results and limits: Affected lesional scalp, above all in alopecia totalis/universalis, was more clonal than normal scalp. Sharing of TCR sequences between patients (possibly for HLA-related reasons) was less clear than in mice.

Worth noting for this clone: Its antigen is unidentified.

Trimming took 4 bases from V and 3 from J, leaving 7 bases between them. The CDR3 extends over 13 amino acids. The germline gives CDR1 MDHEN, CDR2 SYDVKM. Peripheral blood, together with lesional scalp punch biopsies, was collected from alopecia areata patients. The receptor's source is a human donor with alopecia areata. The sequencing sample was made of NKG2D-low CD8+ T cells sorted from blood. The genes are TRBV28 and TRBJ2-1; D remains ambiguous. This chain's CDR3 is CASSSSYYNEQFF. The CDR3 bases are TGTGCCAGCAGTTCCTCTTACTACAATGAGCAGTTCTTC.